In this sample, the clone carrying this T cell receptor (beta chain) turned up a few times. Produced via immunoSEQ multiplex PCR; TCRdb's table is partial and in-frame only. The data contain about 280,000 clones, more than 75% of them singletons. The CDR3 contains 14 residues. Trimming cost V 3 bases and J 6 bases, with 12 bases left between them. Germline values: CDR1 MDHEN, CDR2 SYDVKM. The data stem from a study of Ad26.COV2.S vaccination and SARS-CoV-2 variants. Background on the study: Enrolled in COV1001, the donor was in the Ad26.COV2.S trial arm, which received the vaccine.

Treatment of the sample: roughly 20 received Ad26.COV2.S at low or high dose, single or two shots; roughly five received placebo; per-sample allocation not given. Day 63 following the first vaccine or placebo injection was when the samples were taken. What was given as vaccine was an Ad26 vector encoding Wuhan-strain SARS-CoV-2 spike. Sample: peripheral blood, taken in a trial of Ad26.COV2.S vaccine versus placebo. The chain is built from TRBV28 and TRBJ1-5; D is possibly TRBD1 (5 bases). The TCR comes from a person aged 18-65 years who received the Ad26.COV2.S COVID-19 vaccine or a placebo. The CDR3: CASSLAGSGQPQHF. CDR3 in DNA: TGTGCCAGCAGTTTGGCAGGGTCGGGTCAGCCCCAGCATTTT.